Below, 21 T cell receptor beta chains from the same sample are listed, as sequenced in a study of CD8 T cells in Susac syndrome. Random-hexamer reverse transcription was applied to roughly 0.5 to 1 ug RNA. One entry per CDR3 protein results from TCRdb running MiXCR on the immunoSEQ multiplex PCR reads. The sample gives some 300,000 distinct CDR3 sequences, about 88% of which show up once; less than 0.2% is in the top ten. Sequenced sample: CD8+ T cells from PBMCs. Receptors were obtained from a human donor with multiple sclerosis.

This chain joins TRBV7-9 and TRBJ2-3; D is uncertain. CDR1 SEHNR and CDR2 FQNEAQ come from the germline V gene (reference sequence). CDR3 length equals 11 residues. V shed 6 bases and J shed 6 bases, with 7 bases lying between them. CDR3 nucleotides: TGTGCCAGCAGACAAGGCGATACGCAGTATTTT. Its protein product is CASRQGDTQYF. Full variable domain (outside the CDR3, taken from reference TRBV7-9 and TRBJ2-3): DTGVSQNPRHKITKRGQNVTFRCDPISEHNRLYWYRQTLGQGPEFLTYFQNEAQLEKSRLLSDRFSAERPKGSFSTLEIQRTEQGDSAMYLCASRQGDTQYFGPGTRLTVL.

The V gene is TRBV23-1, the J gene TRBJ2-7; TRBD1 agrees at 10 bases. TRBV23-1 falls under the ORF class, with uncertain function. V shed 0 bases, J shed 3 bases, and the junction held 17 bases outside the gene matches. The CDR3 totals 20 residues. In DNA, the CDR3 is TGCGCCAGCAGTCAATCGAACGACAGGGGGCCTCACGATAGCTTCTACGAGCAGTACTTC. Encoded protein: CASSQSNDRGPHDSFYEQYF.

The CDR3 here is CASSRNRLEAFF. For the CDR3, the DNA is TGTGCCAGCAGTAGAAACCGTCTTGAAGCTTTCTTT. The chain couples TRBV6-5 to TRBJ1-1, with D unresolved. V was pared by 5 bases and J by 7 bases, with 11 bases between. The CDR3 sequence is 12 residues long. Germline V gene sequence: CDR1 MNHEY, CDR2 SVGAGI.

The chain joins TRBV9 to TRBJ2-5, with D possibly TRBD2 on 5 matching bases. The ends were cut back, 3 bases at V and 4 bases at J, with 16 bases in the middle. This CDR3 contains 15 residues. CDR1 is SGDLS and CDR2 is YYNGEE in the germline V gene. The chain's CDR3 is CASSGLEGLPETQYF. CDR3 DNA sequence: TGTGCCAGCAGCGGGCTAGAGGGCCTCCCAGAGACCCAGTACTTC.

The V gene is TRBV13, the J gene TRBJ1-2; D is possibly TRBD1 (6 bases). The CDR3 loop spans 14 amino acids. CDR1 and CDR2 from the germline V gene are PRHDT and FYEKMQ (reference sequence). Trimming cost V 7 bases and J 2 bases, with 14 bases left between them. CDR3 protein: CASIQIGTNYGYTF. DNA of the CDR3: TGTGCCAGCATCCAAATAGGGACAAACTATGGCTACACCTTC.

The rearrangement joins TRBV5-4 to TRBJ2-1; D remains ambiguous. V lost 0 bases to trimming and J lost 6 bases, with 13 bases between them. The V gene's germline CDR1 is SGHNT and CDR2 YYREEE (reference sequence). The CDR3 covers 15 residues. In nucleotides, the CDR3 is TGTGCCAGCAGCTTGGCCGGGTGGTCCGCCAATGAGCAGTTCTTC. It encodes CASSLAGWSANEQFF. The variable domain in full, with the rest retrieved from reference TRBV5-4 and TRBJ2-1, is ETGVTQSPTHLIKTRGQQVTLRCSSQSGHNTVSWYQQALGQGPQFIFQYYREEENGRGNFPPRFSGLQFPNYSSELNVNALELDDSALYLCASSLAGWSANEQFFGPGTRLTVL.

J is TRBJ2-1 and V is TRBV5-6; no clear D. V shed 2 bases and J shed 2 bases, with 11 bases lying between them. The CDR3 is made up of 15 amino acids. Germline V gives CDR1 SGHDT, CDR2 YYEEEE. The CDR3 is CASSFTSAPYNEQFF. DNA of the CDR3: TGTGCCAGCAGCTTTACCAGTGCCCCCTACAATGAGCAGTTCTTC.

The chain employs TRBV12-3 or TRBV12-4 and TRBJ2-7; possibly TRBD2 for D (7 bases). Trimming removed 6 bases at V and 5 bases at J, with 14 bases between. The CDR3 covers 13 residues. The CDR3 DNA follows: TGTGCCAGCAGCCGGGGGGCAGGGCACGAGCAGTACTTC. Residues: CASSRGAGHEQYF.

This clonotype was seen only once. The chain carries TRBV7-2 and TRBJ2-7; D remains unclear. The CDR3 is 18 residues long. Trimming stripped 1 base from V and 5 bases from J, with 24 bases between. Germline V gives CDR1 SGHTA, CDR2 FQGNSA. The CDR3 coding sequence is TGTGCCAGCAGCTTAGGCCCCTCGGGTATTGTGCGGACGAACGAGCAGTACTTC. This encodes CASSLGPSGIVRTNEQYF.

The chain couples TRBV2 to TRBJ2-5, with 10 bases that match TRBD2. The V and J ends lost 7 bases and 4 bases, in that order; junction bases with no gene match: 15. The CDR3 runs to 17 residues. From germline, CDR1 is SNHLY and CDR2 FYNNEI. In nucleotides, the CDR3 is TGTGCCAGCATAAGTCTAGCGGGGGCATCGGGGGTAGAGACCCAGTACTTC. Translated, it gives CASISLAGASGVETQYF.

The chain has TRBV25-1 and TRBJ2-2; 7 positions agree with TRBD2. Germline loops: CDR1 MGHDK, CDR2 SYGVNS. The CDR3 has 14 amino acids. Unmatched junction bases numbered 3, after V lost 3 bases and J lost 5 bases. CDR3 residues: CASSDRRETGELFF. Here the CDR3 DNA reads TGTGCCAGCAGTGACCGGCGGGAGACCGGGGAGCTGTTTTTT.

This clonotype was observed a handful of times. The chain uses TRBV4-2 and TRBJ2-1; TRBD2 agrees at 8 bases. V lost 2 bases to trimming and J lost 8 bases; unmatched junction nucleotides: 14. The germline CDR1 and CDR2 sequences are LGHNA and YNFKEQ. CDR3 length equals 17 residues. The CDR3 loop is CASSQQHPGTSLYEQFF. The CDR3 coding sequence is TGTGCCAGCAGCCAACAACACCCCGGGACTAGTCTCTATGAGCAGTTCTTC.

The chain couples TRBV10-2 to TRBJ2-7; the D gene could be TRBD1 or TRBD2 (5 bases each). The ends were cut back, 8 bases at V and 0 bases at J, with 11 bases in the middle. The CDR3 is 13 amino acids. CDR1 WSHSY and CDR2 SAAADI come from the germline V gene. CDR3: CASGDGSSYEQYF. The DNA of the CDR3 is TGCGCCAGCGGGGACGGTAGCTCCTACGAGCAGTACTTC.

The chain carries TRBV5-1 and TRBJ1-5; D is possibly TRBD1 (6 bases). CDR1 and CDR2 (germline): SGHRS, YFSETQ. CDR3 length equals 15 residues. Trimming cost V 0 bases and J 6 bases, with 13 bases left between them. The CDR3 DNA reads TGCGCCAGCAGCTTGGATGCGGGGGCGACTCAGCCCCAGCATTTT. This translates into CASSLDAGATQPQHF.

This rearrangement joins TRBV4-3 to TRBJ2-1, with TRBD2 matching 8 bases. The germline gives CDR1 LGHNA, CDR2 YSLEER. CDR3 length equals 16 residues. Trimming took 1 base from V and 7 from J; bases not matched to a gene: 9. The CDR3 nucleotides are TGCGCCAGCAGCCAAGGGTATCGGGAGGGAGGGAATGAGCAGTTCTTC. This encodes CASSQGYREGGNEQFF.

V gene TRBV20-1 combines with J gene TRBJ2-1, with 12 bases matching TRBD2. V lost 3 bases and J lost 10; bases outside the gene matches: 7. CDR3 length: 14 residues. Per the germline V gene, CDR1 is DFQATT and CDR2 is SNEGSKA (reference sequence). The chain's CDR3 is CSAREGLAGYEQFF. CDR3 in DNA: TGCAGTGCTAGGGAGGGACTAGCGGGTTACGAGCAGTTCTTC.

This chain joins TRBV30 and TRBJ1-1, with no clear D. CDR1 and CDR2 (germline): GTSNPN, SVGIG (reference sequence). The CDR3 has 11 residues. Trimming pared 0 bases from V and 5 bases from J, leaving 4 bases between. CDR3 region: CAWSVWTEAFF. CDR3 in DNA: TGTGCCTGGAGTGTATGGACTGAAGCTTTCTTT.

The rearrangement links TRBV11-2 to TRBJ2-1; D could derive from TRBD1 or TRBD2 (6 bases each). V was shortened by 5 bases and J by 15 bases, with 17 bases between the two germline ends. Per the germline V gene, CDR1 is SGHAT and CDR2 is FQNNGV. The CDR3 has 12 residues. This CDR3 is CASSPFGEGGFF. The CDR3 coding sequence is TGTGCCAGCAGCCCTTTCGGAGAGGGGGGGTTCTTC.

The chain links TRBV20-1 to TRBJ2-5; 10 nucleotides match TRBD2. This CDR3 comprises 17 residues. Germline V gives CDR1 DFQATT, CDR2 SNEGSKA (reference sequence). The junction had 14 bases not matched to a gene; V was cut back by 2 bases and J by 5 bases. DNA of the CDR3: TGCAGTGCTAGACCCCTCGAACCGGGACTAGCGTTTGAGACCCAGTACTTC. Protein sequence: CSARPLEPGLAFETQYF.

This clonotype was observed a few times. The CDR3 DNA reads as TGTGCCATCAGATCACGGACGGGCTACGAGCAGTACTTC. It yields the protein CAIRSRTGYEQYF. J is TRBJ2-7 and V is TRBV10-3; D ambiguous. The germline gives CDR1 ENHRY, CDR2 SYGVKD. Between the trimmed V and J ends, which lost 6 bases and 3 bases, there was a span of 12 bases. CDR3 length: 13 amino acids.

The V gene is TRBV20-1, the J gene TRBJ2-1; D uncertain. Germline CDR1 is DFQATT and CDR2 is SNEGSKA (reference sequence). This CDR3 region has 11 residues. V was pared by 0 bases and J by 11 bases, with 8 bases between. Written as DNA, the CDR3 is TGCAGTGCTAGAGATGGGCACAAGCAGTTCTTC. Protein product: CSARDGHKQFF.